A selection of T cell receptor beta chains follows, all from one sample in a study of identifying expanded T cells in peripheral blood. Sequenced by immunoSEQ multiplex PCR; TCRdb stores in-frame clones only, minus some. The table has more than 85,000 clones, about 87% seen once. The sequenced material came from blood. The origin of the receptors is a person aged 18 to 70 in good health. Each CDR3 is given with its conserved first and last residue.

V: TRBV2; J: TRBJ2-5; CDR3: CASSRNQETQYF
V: TRBV6-6; J: TRBJ1-4; CDR3: CASSYSGDTYEKLFF
V: TRBV27; J: TRBJ2-7; CDR3: CASSLGVRVGAYEQYF
V: TRBV12-5; J: TRBJ2-1; CDR3: CASGLWGGGTYNEQFF
V: TRBV6-5; J: TRBJ1-1; CDR3: CASSPRGEGTEAFF
V: TRBV2; J: TRBJ1-5; CDR3: CASSRKVEGPQHF
V: TRBV7-3; J: TRBJ2-7; CDR3: CASSPGDRGLRGEQYF
V: TRBV10-3; J: TRBJ2-7; CDR3: CAMAGTGFDEQYF
V: TRBV9; J: TRBJ2-3; CDR3: CASSVVFGDTQYF
V: TRBV28; J: TRBJ2-5; CDR3: CAIKPNRQETQYF
V: TRBV7-9; J: TRBJ2-1; CDR3: CASSFASGSPGGGEQFF
V: TRBV7-3; J: TRBJ2-2; CDR3: CASSLSQNTGELFF
V: TRBV7-9; J: TRBJ2-1; CDR3: CASSLALGRAPNEQFF
V: TRBV6-5; J: TRBJ2-7; CDR3: CASSYSMTSSYEQYF
V: TRBV5-1; J: TRBJ1-1; CDR3: CASSLSAPNTEAFF
V: TRBV2; J: TRBJ1-2; CDR3: CASSEAGMGGYTF
V: TRBV13; J: TRBJ2-7; CDR3: CASSSTGRNEQYF
V: TRBV6-6; J: TRBJ2-2; CDR3: CAILGLNTGELFF
V: TRBV5-6; J: TRBJ1-1; CDR3: CASSLSGAPRVEAFF
V: TRBV6-6; J: TRBJ1-2; CDR3: CASSSGANYGYTF
V: TRBV11-2; J: TRBJ2-2; CDR3: CASSLGGLAGRNTGELFF
V: TRBV6-5; J: TRBJ2-7; CDR3: CASSETSGRQYF